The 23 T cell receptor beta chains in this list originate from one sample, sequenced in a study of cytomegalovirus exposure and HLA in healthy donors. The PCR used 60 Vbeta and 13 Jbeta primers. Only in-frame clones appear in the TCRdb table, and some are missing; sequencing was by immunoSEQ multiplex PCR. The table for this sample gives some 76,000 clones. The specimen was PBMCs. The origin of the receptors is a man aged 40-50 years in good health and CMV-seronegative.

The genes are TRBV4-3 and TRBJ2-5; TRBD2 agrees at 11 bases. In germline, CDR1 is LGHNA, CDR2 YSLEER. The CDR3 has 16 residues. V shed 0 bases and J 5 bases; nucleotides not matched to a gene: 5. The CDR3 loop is CASSQELAGGLETQYF. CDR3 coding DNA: TGCGCCAGCAGCCAAGAGTTAGCGGGGGGGCTGGAGACCCAGTACTTC.

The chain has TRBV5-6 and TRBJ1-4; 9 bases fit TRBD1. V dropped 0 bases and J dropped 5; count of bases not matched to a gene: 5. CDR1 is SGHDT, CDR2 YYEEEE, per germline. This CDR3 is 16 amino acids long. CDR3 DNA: TGTGCCAGCAGCTTGGTGGTACAGGGGGCGAATGAAAAACTGTTTTTT. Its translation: CASSLVVQGANEKLFF.

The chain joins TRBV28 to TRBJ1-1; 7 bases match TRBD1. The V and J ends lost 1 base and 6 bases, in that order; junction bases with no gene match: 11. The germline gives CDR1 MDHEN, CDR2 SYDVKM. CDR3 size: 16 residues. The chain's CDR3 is CASSLYGAGGVSEAFF. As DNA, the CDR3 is TGTGCCAGCAGTTTATATGGTGCAGGGGGTGTCTCTGAAGCTTTCTTT.

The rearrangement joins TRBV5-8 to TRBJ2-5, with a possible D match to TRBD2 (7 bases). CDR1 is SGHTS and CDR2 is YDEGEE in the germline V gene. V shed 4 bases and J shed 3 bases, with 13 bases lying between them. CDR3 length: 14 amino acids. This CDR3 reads CASSRRGGEETQYF. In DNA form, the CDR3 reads TGTGCCAGCAGCCGGAGGGGGGGAGAAGAGACCCAGTACTTC.

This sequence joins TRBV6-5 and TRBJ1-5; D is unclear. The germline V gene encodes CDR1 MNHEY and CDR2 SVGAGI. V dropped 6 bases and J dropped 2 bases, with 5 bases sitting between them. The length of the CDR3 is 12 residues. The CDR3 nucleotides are TGTGCCAGCAGGGCGGGCAATCAGCCCCAGCATTTT. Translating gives CASRAGNQPQHF.

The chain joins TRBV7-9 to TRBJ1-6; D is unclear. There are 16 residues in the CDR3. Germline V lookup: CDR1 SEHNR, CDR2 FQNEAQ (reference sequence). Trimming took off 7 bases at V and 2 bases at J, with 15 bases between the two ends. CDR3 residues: CASTSTRFTYNSPLHF. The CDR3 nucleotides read TGTGCCAGCACCTCAACCAGGTTCACCTATAATTCACCCCTCCACTTT.

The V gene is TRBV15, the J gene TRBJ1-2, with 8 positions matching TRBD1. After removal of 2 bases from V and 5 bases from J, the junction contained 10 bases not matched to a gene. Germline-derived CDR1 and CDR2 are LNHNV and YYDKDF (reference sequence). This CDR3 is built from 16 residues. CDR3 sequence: CATSRFGGQGAYGYTF. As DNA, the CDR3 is TGTGCCACCAGCAGATTTGGTGGGCAGGGGGCTTATGGCTACACCTTC.

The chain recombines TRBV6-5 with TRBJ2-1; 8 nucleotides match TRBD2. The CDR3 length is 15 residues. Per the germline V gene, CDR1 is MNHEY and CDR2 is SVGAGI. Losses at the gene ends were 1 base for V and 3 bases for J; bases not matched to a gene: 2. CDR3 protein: CASSYLTSDYNEQFF. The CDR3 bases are TGTGCCAGCAGTTACTTGACTAGCGACTACAATGAGCAGTTCTTC.

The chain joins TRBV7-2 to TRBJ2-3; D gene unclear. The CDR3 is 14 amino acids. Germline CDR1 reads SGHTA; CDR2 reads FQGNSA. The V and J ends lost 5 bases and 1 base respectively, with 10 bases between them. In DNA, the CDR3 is TGTGCCAGCAGCCAACCCTATGGCACAGATACGCAGTATTTT. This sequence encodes CASSQPYGTDTQYF.

The chain's CDR3 is CASRQGASYEQYF. Written as DNA, the CDR3 is TGTGCCAGCCGACAGGGGGCCTCCTACGAGCAGTACTTC. The chain is built from TRBV5-4 and TRBJ2-7; TRBD1 matches at 10 bases. The CDR3 has 13 residues. J gave up 0 bases and V 7 bases, and 1 base lay outside the gene matches. CDR1 SGHNT and CDR2 YYREEE come from the germline V gene (reference sequence).

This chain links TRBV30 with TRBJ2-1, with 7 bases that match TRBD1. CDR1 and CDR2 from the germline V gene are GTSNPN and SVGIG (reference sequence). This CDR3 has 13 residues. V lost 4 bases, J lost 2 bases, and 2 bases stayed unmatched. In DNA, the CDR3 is TGTGCCTGGACGCAGGGGGCCTACAATGAGCAGTTCTTC. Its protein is CAWTQGAYNEQFF.

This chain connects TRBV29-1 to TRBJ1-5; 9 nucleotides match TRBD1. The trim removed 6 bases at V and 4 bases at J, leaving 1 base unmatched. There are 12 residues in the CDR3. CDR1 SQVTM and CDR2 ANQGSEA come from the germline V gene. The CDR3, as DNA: TGCAGCGTCGACAGGGGGAATCAGCCCCAGCATTTT. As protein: CSVDRGNQPQHF.

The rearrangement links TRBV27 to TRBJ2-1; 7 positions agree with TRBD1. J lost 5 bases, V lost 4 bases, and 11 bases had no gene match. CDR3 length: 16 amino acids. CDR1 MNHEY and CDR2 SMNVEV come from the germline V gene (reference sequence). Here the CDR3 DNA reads TGTGCCAGCAGTTATTCAGGGGGAGAGAAAGACAATGAGCAGTTCTTC. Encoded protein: CASSYSGGEKDNEQFF.

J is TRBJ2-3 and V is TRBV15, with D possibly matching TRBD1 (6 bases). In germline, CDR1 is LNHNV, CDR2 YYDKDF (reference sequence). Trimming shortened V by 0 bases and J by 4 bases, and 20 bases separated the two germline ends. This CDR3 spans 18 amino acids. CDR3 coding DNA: TGTGCCACCAGCAGAGATCCCCCACGGCAGGGGTCGTCAGATACGCAGTATTTT. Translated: CATSRDPPRQGSSDTQYF.

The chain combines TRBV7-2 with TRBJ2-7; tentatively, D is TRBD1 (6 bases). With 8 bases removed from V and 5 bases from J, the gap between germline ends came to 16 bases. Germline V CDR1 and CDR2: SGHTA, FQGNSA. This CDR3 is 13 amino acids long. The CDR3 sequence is CASRRDPGDEQYF. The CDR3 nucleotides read TGTGCCAGCCGCCGGGACCCAGGGGACGAGCAGTACTTC.

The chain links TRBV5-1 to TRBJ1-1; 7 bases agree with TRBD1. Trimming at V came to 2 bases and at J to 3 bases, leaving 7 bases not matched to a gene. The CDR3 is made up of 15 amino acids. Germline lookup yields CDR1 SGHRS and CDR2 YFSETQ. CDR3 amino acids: CASSLGDREDTEAFF. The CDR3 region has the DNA TGCGCCAGCAGCTTAGGTGACAGGGAGGACACTGAAGCTTTCTTT. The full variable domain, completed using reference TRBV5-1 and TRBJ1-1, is KAGVTQTPRYLIKTRGQQVTLSCSPISGHRSVSWYQQTPGQGLQFLFEYFSETQRNKGNFPGRFSGRQFSNSRSEMNVSTLELGDSALYLCASSLGDREDTEAFFGQGTRLTVV.

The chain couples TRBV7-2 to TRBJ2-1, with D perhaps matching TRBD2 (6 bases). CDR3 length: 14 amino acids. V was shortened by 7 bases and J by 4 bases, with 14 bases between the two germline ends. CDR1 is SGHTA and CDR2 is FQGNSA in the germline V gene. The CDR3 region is CASNPGDIYNEQFF. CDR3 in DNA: TGTGCCAGCAACCCGGGGGATATTTACAATGAGCAGTTCTTC.

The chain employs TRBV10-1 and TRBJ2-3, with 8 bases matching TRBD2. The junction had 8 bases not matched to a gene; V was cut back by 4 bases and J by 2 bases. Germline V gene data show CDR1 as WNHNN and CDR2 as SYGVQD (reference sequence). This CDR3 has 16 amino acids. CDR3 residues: CASSGVREGLTDTQYF. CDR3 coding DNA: TGCGCCAGCAGTGGGGTTCGGGAGGGCCTCACAGATACGCAGTATTTT.

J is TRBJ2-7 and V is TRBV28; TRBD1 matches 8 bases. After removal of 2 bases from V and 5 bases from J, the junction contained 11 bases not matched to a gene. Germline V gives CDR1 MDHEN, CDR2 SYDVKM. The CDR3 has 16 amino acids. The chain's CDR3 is CASSLIRTGILHEQYF. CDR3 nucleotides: TGTGCCAGCAGTTTAATAAGGACAGGGATCTTGCACGAGCAGTACTTC.

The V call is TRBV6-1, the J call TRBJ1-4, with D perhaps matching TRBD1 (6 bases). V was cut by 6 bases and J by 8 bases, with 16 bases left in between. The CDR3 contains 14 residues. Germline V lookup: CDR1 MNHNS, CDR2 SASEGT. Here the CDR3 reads CASRTGTSVEKLFF. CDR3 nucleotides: TGTGCCAGCAGAACCGGGACAAGCGTGGAAAAACTGTTTTTT.

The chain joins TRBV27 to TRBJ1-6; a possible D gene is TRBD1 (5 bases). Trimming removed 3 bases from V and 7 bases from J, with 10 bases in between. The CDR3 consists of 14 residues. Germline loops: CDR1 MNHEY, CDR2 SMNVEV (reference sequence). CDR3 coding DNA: TGTGCCAGCAGTTTTCAGGGAGGGAATTCACCCCTCCACTTT. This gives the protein CASSFQGGNSPLHF.

CDR3 region: CASSYRTGYEQYF. CDR3 bases: TGTGCCAGCAGTTATAGGACAGGTTACGAGCAGTACTTC. The chain couples TRBV6-5 to TRBJ2-7, with 7 bases fitting TRBD1. Germline CDR1 and CDR2: MNHEY and SVGAGI. This CDR3 contains 13 residues. V shed 3 bases and J 4 bases; nucleotides not matched to a gene: 3.

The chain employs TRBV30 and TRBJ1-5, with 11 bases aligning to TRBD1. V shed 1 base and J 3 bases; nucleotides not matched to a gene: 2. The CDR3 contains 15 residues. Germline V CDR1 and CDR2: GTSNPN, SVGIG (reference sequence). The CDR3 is CAWSEGQGDNQPQHF. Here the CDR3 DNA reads TGTGCCTGGAGTGAGGGACAGGGGGACAATCAGCCCCAGCATTTT.